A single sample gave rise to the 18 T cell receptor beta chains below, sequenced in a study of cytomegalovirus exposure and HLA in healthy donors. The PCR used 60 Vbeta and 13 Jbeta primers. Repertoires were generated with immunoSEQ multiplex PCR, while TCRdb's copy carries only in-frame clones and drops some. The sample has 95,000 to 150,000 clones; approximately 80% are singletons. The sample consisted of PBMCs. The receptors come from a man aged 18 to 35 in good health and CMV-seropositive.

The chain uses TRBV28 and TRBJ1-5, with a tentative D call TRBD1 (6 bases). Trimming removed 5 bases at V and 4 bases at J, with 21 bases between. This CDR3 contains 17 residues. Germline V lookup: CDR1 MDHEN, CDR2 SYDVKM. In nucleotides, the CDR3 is TGTGCCAGCAGTACTATTACTACAGGGATTCTAAATCAGCCCCAGCATTTT. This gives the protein CASSTITTGILNQPQHF.

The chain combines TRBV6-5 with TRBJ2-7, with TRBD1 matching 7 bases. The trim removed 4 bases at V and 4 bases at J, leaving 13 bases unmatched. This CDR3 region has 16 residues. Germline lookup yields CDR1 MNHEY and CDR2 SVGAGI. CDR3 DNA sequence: TGTGCCAGCAGTTCTTTTTCGACAGGGATAAAGTACGAGCAGTACTTC. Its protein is CASSSFSTGIKYEQYF.

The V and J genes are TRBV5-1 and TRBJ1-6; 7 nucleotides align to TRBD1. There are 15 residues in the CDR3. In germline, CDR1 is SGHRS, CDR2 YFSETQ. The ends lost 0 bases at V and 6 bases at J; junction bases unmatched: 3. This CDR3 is CASSLVQGSNSPLHF. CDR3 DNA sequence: TGCGCCAGCAGCTTGGTACAGGGGTCTAATTCACCCCTCCACTTT. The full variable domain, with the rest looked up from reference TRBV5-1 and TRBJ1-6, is KAGVTQTPRYLIKTRGQQVTLSCSPISGHRSVSWYQQTPGQGLQFLFEYFSETQRNKGNFPGRFSGRQFSNSRSEMNVSTLELGDSALYLCASSLVQGSNSPLHFGNGTRLTVT.

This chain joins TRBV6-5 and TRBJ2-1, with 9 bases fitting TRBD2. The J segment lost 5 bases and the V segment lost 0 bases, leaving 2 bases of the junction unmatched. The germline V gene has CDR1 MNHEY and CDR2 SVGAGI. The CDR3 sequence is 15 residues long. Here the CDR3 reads CASSYSPSGNNEQFF. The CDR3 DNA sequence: TGTGCCAGCAGTTACTCGCCTAGCGGGAACAATGAGCAGTTCTTC.

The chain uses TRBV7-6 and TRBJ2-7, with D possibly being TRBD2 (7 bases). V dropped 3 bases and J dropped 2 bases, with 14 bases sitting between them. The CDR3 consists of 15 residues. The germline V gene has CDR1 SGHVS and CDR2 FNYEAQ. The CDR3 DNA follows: TGTGCCAGCAGCTTGGCGAGCGGGACAACCTACGAGCAGTACTTC. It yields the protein CASSLASGTTYEQYF.

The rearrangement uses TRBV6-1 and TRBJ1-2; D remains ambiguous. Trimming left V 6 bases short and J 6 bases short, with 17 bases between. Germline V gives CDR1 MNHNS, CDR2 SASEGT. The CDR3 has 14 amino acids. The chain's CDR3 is CASRSHQYTDGYTF. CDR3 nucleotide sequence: TGTGCCAGCAGGTCTCATCAATATACGGATGGCTACACCTTC.

This CDR3 reads CASRGSGRTNPYNEQFF. The CDR3 nucleotides are TGTGCCAGCAGGGGTAGCGGGAGGACCAACCCCTACAATGAGCAGTTCTTC. This chain connects TRBV25-1 to TRBJ2-1, with 10 nucleotides matching TRBD2. The CDR3 has 17 amino acids. The junction had 10 bases not matched to a gene; V was cut back by 6 bases and J by 2 bases. Looked up from germline, CDR1 is MGHDK and CDR2 is SYGVNS. Complete variable domain (other parts from reference TRBV25-1 and TRBJ2-1): EADIYQTPRYLVIGTGKKITLECSQTMGHDKMYWYQQDPGMELHLIHYSYGVNSTEKGDLSSESTVSRIRTEHFPLTLESARPSHTSQYLCASRGSGRTNPYNEQFFGPGTRLTVL.

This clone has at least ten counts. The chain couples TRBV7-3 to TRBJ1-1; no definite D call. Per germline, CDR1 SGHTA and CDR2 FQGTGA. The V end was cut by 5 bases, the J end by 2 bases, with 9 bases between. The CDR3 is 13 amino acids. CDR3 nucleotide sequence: TGTGCCAGCAGCCGGGGTACTAACACTGAAGCTTTCTTT. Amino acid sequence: CASSRGTNTEAFF.

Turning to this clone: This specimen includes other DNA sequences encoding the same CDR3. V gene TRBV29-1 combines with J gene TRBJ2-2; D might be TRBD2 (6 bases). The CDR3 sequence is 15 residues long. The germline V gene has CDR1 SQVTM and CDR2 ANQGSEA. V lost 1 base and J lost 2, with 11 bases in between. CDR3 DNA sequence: TGCAGCGTTGAAGTCGGCGGGGCAAACACCGGGGAGCTGTTTTTT. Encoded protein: CSVEVGGANTGELFF.

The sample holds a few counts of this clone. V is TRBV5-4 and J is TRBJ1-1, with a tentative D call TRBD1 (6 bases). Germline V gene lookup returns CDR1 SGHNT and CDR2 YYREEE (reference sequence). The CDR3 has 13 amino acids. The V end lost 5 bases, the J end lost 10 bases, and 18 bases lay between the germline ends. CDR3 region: CASRDSAGAGAFF. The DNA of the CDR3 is TGTGCCAGCAGGGACAGTGCAGGTGCGGGAGCTTTCTTT.

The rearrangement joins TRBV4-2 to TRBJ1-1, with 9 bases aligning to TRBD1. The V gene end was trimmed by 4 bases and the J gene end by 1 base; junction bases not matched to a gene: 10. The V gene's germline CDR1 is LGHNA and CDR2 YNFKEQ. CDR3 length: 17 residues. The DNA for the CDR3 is TGTGCCAGCAGCCCACTTAACAGGGGGCTGAGGAACACTGAAGCTTTCTTT. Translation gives CASSPLNRGLRNTEAFF.

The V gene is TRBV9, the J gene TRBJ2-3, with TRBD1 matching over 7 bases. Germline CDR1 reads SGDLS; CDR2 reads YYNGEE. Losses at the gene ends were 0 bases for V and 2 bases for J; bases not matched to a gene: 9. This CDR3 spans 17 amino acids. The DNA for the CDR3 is TGTGCCAGCAGCGTAGGGAAGTGGGACAGCTACACAGATACGCAGTATTTT. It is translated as CASSVGKWDSYTDTQYF.

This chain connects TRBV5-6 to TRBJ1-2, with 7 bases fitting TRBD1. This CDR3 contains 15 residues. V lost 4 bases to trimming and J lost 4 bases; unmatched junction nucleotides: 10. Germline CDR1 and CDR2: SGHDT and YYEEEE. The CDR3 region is CASSPTQGSSYGYTF. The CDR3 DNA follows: TGTGCCAGCAGCCCCACACAGGGGTCGTCCTATGGCTACACCTTC.

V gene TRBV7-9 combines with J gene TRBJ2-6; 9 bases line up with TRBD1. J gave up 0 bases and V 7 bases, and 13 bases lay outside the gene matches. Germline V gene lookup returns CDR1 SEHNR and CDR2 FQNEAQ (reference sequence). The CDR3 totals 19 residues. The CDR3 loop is CASTLRRDRALSGANVLTF. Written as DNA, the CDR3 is TGTGCCAGCACTCTCCGGAGGGACAGGGCCCTCTCTGGGGCCAACGTCCTGACTTTC.

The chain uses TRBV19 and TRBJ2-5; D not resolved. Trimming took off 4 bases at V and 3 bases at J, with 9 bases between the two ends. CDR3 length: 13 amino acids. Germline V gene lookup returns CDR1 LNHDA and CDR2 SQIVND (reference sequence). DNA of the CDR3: TGTGCCAGTAGTAAAGAAGCCAAAGAGACCCAGTACTTC. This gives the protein CASSKEAKETQYF.

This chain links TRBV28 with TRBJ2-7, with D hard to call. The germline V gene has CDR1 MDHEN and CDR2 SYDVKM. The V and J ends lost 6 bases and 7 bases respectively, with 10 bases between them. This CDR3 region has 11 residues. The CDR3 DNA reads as TGTGCCAGCAGGACAAATAGGGAGCAGTACTTC. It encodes CASRTNREQYF.

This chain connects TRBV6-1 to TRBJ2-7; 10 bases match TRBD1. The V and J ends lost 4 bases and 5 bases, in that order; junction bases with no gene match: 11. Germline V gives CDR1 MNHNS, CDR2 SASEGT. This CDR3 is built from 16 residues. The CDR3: CASSVFRQGARNEQYF. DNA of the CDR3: TGTGCCAGCAGTGTATTTCGACAGGGGGCGAGGAACGAGCAGTACTTC.

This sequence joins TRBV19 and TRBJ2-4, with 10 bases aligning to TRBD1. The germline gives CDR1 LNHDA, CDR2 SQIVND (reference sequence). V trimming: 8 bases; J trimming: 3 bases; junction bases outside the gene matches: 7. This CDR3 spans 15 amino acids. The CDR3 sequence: CASSGTGDFKNIQYF. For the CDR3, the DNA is TGTGCCAGTTCAGGGACAGGGGACTTCAAAAACATTCAGTACTTC.